This T cell receptor beta chain emerged from a study of early T cells in non-severe SARS-CoV-2 infection. A single record per CDR3 protein comes from TCRdb applying MiXCR to the 5' RACE reads. The sample has 55,000 to 65,000 distinct CDR3 sequences; about 16% are singletons. CDR1 and CDR2 (germline): SGHTA, FQGNSA. The CDR3 is 14 residues long. Deletions cut 2 bases from V and 1 base from J, with 8 bases between. This receptor was obtained from an adult who was a healthcare worker with PCR-confirmed SARS-CoV-2 infection or an uninfected control (not recorded which). The specimen was whole blood, collected at baseline. The gene calls are TRBV7-2 and TRBJ1-1, with a tentative D call TRBD1 (6 bases). In nucleotides, the CDR3 is TGTGCCAGCAGCTTAATACAGGGGAACACTGAAGCTTTCTTT. Protein product: CASSLIQGNTEAFF.